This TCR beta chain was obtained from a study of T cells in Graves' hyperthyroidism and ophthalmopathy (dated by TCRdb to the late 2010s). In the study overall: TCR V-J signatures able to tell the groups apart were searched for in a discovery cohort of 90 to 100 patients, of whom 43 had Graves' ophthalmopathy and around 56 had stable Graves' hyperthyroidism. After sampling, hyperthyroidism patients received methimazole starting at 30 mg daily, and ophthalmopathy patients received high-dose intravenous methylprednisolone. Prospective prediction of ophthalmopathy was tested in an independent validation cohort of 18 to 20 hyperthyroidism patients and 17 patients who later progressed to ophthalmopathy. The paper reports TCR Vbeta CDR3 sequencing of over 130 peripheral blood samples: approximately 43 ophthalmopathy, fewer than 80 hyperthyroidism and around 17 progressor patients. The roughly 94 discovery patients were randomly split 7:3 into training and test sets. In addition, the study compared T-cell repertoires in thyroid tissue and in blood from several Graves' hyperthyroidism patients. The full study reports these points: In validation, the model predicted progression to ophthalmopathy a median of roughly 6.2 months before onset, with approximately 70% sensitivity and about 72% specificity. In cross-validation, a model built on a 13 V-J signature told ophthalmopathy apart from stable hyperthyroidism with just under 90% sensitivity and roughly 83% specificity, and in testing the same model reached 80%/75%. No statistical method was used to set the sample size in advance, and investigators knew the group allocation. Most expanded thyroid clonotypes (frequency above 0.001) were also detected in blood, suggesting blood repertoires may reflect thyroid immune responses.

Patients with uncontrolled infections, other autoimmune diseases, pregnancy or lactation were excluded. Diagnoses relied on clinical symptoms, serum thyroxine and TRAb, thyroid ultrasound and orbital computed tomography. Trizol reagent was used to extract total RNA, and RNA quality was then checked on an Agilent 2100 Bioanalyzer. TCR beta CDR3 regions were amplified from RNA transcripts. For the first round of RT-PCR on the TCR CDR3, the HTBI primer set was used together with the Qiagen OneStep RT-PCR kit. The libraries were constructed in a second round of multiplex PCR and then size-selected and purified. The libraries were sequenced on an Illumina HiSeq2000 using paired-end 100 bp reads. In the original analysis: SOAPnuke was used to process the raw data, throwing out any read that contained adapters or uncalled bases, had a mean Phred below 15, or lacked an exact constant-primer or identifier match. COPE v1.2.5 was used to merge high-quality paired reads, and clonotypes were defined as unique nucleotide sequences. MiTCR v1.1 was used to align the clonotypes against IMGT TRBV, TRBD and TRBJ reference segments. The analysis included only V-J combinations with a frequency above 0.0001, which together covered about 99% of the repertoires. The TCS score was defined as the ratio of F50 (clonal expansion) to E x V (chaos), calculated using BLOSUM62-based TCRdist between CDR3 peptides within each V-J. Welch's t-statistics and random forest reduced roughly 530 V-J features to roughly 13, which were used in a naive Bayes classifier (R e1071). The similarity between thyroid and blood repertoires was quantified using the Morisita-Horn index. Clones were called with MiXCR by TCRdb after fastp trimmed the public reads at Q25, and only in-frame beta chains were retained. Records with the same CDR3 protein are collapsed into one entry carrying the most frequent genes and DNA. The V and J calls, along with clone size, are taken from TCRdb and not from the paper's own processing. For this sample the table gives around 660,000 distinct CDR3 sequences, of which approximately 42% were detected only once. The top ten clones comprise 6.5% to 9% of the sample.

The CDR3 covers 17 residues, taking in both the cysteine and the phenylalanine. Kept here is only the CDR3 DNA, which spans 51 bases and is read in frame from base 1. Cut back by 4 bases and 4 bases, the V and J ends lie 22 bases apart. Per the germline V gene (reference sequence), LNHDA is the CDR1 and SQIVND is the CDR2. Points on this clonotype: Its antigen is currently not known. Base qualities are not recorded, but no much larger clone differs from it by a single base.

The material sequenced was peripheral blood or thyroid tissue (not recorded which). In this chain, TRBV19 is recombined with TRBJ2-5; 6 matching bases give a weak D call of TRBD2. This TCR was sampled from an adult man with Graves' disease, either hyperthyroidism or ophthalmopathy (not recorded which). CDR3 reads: CASSTTRGGGASETQYF. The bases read TGTGCCAGTAGTACAACCCGCGGAGGAGGGGCTTCAGAGACCCAGTACTTC.